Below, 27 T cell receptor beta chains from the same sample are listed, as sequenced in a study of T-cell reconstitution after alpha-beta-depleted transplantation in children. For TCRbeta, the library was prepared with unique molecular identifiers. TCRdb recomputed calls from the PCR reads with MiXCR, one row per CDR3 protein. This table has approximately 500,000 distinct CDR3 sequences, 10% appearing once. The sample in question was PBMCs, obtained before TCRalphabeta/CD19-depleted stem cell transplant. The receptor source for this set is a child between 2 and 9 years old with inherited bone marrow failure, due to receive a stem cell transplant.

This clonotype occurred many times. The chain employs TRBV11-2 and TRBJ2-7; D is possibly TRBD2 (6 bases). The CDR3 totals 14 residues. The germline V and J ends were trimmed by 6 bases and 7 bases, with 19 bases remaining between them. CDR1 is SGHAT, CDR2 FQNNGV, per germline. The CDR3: CASSHGLTLWEQYF. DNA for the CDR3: TGTGCCAGCAGTCACGGACTAACCCTTTGGGAGCAGTACTTC.

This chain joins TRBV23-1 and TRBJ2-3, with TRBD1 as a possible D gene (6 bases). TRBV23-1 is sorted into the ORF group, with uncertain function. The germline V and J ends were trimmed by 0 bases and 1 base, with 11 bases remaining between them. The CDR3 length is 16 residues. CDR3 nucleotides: TGCGCCAGCAGTCAATCCTACAGGGCTCGCACAGATACGCAGTATTTT. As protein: CASSQSYRARTDTQYF.

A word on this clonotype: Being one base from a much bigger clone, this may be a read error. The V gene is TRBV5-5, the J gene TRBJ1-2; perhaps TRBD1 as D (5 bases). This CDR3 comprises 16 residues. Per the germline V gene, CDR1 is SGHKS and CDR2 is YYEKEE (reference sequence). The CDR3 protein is CASNLVWTLSNYGYTF. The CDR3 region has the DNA TGTGCCAGCAACTTGGTATGGACACTATCTAACTATGGCTACACCTTC.

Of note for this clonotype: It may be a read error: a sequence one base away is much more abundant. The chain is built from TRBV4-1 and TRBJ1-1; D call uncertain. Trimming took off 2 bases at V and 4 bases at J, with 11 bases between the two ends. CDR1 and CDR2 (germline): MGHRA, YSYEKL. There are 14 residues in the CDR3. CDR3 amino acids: CASSQPSAGTEAFF. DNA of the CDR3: TGCGCCAGCAGCCAACCCTCGGCGGGCACTGAAGCTTTCTTT.

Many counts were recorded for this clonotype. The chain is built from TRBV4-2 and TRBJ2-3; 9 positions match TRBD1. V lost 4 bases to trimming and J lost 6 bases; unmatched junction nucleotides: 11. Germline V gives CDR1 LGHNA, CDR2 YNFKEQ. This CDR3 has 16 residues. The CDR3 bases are TGTGCCAGCAGCCGAACCGGGACAGGGTCTGGGGATACGCAGTATTTT. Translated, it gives CASSRTGTGSGDTQYF.

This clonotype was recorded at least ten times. The CDR3 spells CASSLYSDTGELFF. The CDR3 DNA reads as TGTGCCAGCAGTTTATACAGCGACACCGGGGAGCTGTTTTTT. The chain uses TRBV27 and TRBJ2-2; no clear D gene. This CDR3 is 14 amino acids long. Trimming cost V 1 base and J 3 bases, with 6 bases left between them. Per the germline V gene, CDR1 is MNHEY and CDR2 is SMNVEV (reference sequence).

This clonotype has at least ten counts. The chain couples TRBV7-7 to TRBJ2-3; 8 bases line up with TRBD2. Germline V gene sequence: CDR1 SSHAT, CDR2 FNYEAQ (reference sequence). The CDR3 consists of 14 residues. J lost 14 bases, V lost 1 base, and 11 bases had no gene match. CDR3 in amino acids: CASSLGTSGGRVYF. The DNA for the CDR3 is TGTGCCAGCAGCTTAGGAACTAGCGGAGGGAGGGTGTATTTT.

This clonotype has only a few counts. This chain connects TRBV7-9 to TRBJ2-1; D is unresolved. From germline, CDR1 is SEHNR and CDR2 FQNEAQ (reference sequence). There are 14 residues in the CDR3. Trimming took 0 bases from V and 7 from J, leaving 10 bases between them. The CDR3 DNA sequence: TGTGCCAGCAGCTTAGCTTCGCCGGAGAATGAGCAGTTCTTC. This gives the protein CASSLASPENEQFF.

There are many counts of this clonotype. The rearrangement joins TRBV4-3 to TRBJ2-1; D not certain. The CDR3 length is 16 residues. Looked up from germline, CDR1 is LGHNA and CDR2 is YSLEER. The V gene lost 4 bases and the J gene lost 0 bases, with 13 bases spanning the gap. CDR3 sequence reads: CASSLQYRFSYNEQFF. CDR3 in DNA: TGCGCCAGCAGCCTCCAGTACCGGTTCTCCTACAATGAGCAGTTCTTC.

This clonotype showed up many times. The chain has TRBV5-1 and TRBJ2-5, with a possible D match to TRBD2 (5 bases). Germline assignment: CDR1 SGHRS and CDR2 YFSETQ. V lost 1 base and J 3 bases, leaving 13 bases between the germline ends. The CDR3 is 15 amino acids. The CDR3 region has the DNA TGCGCCAGCAGCTTGTATCACACTAGTGAAGAGACCCAGTACTTC. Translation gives CASSLYHTSEETQYF.

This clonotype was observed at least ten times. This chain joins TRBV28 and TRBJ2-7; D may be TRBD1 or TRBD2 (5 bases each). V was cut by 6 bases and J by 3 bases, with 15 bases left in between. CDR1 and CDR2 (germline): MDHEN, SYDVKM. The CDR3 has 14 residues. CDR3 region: CASSRGVARYEQYF. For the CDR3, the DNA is TGTGCCAGCAGCCGAGGGGTGGCCCGCTACGAGCAGTACTTC.

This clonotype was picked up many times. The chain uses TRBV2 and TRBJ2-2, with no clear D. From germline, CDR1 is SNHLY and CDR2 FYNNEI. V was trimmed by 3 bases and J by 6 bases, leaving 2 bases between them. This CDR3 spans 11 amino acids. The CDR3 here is CASSDPGELFF. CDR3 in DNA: TGTGCCAGCAGTGACCCCGGGGAGCTGTTTTTT.

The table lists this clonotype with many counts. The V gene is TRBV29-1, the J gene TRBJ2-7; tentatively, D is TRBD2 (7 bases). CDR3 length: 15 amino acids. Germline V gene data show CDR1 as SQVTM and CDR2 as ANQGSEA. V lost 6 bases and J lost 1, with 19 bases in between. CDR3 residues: CSVVGSGEGSYEQYF. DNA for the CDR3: TGCAGCGTCGTAGGGTCAGGGGAGGGGTCCTACGAGCAGTACTTC.

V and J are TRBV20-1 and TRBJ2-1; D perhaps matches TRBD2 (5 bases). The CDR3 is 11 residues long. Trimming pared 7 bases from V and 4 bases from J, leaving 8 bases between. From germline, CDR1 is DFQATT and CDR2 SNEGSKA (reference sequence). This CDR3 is CSGTGYNEQFF. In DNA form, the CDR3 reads TGCAGTGGAACGGGATACAATGAGCAGTTCTTC.

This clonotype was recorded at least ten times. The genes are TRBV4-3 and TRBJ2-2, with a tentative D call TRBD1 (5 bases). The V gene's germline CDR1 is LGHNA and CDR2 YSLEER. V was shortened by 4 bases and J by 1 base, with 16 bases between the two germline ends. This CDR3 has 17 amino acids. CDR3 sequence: CASSLPLTEKNTGELFF. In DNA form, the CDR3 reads TGCGCCAGCAGCCTCCCTTTGACAGAGAAGAACACCGGGGAGCTGTTTTTT.

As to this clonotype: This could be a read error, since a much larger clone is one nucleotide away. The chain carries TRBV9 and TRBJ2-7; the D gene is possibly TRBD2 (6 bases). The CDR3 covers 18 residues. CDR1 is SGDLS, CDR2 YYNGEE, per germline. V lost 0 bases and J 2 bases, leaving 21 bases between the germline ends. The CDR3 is CASSVAMSTGDITYEQYF. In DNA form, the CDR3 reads TGTGCCAGCAGCGTAGCTATGAGTACGGGAGACATCACCTACGAGCAGTACTTC.

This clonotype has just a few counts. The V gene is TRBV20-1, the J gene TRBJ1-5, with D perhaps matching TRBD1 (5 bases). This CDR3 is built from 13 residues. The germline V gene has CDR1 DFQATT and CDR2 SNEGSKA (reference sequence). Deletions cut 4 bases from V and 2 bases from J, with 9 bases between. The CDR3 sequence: CSAKGEGNQPQHF. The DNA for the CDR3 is TGCAGTGCTAAAGGGGAGGGCAATCAGCCCCAGCATTTT.

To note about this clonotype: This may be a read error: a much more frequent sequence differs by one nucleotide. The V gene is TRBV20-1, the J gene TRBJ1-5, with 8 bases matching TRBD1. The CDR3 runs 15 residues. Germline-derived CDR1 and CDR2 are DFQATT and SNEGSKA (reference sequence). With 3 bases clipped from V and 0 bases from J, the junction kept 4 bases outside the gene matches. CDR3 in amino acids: CSARMGQDSNQPQHF. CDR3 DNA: TGCAGTGCTAGGATGGGACAGGATAGCAATCAGCCCCAGCATTTT.

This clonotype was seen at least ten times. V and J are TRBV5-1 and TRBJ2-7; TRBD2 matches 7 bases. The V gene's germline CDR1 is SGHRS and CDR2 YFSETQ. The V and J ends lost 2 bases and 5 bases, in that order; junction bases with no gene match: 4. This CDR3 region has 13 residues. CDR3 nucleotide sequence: TGCGCCAGCAGCTTCGCGGGAGCCAACGAGCAGTACTTC. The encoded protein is CASSFAGANEQYF.

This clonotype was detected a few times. CDR3: CASSLPTPAGVTEAFF. The CDR3 DNA is TGTGCCAGCAGCCTACCTACCCCGGCAGGGGTGACTGAAGCTTTCTTT. The V gene is TRBV7-2, the J gene TRBJ1-1; TRBD1 is a possible D gene (6 bases). The CDR3 loop spans 16 amino acids. The germline gives CDR1 SGHTA, CDR2 FQGNSA. V lost 5 bases to trimming and J lost 5 bases, with 21 bases between them.

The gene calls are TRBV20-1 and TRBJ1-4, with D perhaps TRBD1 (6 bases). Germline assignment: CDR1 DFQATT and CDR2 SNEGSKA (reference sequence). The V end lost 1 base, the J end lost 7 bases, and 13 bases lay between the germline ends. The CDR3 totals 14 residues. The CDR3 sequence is CSARVPRDTEKLFF. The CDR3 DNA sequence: TGCAGTGCTAGAGTTCCCCGGGACACTGAAAAACTGTTTTTT.

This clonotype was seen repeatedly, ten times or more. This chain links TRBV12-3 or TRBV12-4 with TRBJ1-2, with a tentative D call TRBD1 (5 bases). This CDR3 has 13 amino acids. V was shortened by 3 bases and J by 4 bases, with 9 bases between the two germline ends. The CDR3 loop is CASSFEGPYGYTF. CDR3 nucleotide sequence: TGTGCCAGCAGTTTTGAGGGACCCTATGGCTACACCTTC.

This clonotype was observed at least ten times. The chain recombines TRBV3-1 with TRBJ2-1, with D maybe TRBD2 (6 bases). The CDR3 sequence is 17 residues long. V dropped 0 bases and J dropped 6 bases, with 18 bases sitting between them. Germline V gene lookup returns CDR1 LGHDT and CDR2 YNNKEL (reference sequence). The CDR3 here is CASSQDGASALSNEQFF. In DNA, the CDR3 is TGTGCCAGCAGCCAAGATGGGGCTAGCGCCTTAAGCAATGAGCAGTTCTTC.

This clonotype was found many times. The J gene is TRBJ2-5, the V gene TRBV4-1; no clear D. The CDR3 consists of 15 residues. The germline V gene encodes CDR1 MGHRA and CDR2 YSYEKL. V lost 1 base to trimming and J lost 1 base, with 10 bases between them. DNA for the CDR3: TGCGCCAGCAGCCAAGGGACCGCTGTCCAAGAGACCCAGTACTTC. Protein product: CASSQGTAVQETQYF.

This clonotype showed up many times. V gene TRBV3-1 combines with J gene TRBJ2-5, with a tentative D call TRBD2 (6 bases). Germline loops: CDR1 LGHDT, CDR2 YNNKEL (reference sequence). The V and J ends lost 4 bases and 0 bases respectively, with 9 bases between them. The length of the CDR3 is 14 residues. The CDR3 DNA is TGTGCCAGCAGCCGCGGGGCTAACCAAGAGACCCAGTACTTC. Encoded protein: CASSRGANQETQYF.

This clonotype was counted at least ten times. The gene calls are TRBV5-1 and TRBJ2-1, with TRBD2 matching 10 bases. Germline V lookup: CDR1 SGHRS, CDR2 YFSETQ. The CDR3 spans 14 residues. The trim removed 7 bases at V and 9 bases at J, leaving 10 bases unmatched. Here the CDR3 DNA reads TGCGCCAGCGGCCTGACTAGCGGGTCAGGTGAGCAGTTCTTC. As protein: CASGLTSGSGEQFF.

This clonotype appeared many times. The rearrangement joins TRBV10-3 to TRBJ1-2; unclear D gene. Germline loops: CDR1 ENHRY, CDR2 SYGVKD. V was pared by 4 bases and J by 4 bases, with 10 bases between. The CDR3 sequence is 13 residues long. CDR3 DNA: TGTGCCATCAGTGCCCAGAGGTCCTATGGCTACACCTTC. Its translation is CAISAQRSYGYTF.